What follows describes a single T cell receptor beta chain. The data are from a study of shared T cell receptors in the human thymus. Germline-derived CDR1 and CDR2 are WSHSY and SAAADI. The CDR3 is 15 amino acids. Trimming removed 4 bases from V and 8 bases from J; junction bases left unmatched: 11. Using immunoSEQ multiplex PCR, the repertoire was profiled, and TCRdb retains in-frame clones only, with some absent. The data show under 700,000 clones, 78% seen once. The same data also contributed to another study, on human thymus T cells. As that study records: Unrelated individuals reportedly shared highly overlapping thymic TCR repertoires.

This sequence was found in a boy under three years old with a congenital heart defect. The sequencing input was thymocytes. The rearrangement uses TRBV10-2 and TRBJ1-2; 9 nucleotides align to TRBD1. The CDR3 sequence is CASSGPRDRAGGYTF. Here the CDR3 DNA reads TGCGCCAGCAGTGGCCCTCGGGACAGGGCCGGAGGCTACACCTTC.